This T cell receptor (beta chain) was sequenced in a study of blood T cell repertoires in COVID-19. Study-level background: Acute and convalescent COVID-19 samples came from the United States, Italy and Spain.

In the study's own analysis: Estimation of nucleated cell counts relied on the amplification of reference gene primers. Produced via immunoSEQ multiplex PCR; TCRdb's table is partial and in-frame only. D and trimming come from the DNA, and the V and J calls and clone size come from that table. This sample has hundreds of thousands of clones; around 85% occur once, and the top ten carry around 7.9%. The recovered donors of Cohort 3 showed two negative PCRs, clearance, or symptom resolution. V was clipped by 0 bases and J by 5 bases, with 15 bases between them. CDR1 and CDR2 from the germline V gene are SGDLS and YYNGEE. The CDR3 is 16 residues long.

The source is a woman aged 55-69 years who had recovered from COVID-19. The source material was PBMCs or T cells enriched from blood (not recorded which). The genes are TRBV9 and TRBJ2-1, with a possible D match to TRBD1 (6 bases). CDR3 in DNA: TGTGCCAGCAGCGTAGTGTCTCAGGGGATCAACAATGAGCAGTTCTTC. As protein: CASSVVSQGINNEQFF.